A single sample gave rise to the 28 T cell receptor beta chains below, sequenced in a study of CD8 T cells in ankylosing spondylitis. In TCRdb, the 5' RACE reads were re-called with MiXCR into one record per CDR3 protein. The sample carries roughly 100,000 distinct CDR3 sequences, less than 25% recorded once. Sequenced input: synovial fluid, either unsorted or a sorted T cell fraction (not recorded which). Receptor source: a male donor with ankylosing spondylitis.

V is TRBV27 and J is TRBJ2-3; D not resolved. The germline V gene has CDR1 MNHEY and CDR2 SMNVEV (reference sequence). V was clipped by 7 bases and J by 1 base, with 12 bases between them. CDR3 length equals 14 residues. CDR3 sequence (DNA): TGTGCCAGCAAATCACCGGACGGCACAGATACGCAGTATTTT. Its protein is CASKSPDGTDTQYF.

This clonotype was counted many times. CDR3 in DNA: TGTGCCAGCAGTTTGGGGCCCCGTTCGGCCTACGAGCAGTACGTC. This gives the protein CASSLGPRSAYEQYV. The chain uses TRBV12-3 or TRBV12-4 and TRBJ2-7; TRBD1 is a possible D gene (5 bases). This CDR3 has 15 residues. V lost 3 bases and J 2 bases, leaving 14 bases between the germline ends.

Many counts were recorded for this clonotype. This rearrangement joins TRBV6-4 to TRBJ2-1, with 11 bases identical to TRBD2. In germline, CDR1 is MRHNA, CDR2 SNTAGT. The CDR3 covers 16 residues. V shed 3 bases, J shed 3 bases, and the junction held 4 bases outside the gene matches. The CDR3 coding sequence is TGTGCCAGCAGTGATAGCGGGAGGGCCCGCTACAATGAGCAGTTCTTC. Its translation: CASSDSGRARYNEQFF.

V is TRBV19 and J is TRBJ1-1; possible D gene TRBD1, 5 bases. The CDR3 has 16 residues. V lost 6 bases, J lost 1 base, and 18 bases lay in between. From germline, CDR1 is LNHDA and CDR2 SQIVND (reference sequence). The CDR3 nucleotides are TGTGCCAGTAGGATCGGGGCAGACGCAGGGAACACTGAAGCTTTCTTT. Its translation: CASRIGADAGNTEAFF. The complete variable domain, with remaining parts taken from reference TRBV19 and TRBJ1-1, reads DGGITQSPKYLFRKEGQNVTLSCEQNLNHDAMYWYRQDPGQGLRLIYYSQIVNDFQKGDIAEGYSVSREKKESFPLTVTSAQKNPTAFYLCASRIGADAGNTEAFFGQGTRLTVV.

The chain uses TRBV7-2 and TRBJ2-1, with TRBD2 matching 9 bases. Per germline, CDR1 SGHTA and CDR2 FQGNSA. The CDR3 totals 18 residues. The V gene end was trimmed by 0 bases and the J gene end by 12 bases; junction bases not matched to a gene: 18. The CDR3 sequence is CASSLARGTVAGVRGQFF. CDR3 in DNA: TGTGCCAGCAGCTTAGCCAGGGGGACGGTAGCGGGAGTGCGGGGGCAGTTCTTC. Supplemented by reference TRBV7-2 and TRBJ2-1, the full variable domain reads GAGVSQSPSNKVTEKGKDVELRCDPISGHTALYWYRQSLGQGLEFLIYFQGNSAPDKSGLPSDRFSAERTGGSVSTLTIQRTQQEDSAVYLCASSLARGTVAGVRGQFFGPGTRLTVL.

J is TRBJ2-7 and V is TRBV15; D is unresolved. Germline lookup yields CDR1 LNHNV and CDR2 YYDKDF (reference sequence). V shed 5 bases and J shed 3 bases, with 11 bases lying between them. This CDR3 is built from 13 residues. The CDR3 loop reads CATSLRRGYEQYF. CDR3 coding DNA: TGTGCCACCAGCTTACGACGAGGCTACGAGCAGTACTTC.

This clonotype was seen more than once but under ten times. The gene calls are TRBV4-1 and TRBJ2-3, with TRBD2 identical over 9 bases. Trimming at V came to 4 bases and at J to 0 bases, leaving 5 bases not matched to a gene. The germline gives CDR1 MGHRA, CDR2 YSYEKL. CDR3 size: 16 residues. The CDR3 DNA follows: TGCGCCAGCAGCCTCCAACTAGCGGGTAGCACAGATACGCAGTATTTT. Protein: CASSLQLAGSTDTQYF.

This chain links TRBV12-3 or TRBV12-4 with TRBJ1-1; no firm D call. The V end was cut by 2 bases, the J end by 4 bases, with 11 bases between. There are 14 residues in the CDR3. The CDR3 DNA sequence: TGTGCCAGCAGTTTAATTGGGCCAGCCACTGAAGCTTTCTTT. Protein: CASSLIGPATEAFF.

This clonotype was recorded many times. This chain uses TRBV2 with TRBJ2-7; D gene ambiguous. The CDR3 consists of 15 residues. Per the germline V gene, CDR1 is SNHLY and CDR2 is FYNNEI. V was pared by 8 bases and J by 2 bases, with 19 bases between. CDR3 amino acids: CASRRSGSIAYEQYF. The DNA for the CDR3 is TGTGCCAGCCGTCGGTCGGGCTCCATCGCCTACGAGCAGTACTTC.

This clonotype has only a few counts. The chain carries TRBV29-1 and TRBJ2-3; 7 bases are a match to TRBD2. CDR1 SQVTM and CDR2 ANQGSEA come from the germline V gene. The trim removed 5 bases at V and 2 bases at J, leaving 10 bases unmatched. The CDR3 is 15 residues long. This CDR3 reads CSVRGEERDTDTQYF. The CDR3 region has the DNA TGCAGCGTTCGGGGGGAAGAGCGAGACACAGATACGCAGTATTTT.

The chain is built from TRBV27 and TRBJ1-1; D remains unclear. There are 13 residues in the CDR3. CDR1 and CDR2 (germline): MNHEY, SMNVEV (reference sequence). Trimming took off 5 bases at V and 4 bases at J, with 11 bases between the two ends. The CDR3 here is CASSLTAITEAFF. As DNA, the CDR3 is TGTGCCAGCAGTCTCACAGCAATCACTGAAGCTTTCTTT.

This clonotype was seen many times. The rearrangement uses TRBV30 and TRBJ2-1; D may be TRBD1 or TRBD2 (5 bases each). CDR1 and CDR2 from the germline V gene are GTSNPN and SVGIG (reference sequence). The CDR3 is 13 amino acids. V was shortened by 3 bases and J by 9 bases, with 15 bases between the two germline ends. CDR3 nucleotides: TGTGCCTGGAGGGGGCCAGGAACTAGTGAGCAGTTCTTC. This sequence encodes CAWRGPGTSEQFF.

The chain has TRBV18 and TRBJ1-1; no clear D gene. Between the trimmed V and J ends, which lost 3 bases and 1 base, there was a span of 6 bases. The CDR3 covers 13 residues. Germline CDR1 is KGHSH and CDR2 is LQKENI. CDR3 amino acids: CASSPSGNTEAFF. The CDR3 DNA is TGTGCCAGCTCACCCTCAGGGAACACTGAAGCTTTCTTT.

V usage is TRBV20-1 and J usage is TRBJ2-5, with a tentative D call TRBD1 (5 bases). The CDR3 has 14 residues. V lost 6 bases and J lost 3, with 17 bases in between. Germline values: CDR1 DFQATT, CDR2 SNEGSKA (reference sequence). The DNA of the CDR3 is TGCAGTGCCCCGCCCCGACAGAGAGAAGAGACCCAGTACTTC. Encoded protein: CSAPPRQREETQYF.

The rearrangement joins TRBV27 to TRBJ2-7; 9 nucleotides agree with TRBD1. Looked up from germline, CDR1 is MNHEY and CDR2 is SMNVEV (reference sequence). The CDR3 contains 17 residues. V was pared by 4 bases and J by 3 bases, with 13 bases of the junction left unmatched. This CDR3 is CASSSRGTGRVIYEQYF. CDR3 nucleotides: TGTGCCAGCAGTTCCCGCGGGACAGGGAGGGTTATCTACGAGCAGTACTTC.

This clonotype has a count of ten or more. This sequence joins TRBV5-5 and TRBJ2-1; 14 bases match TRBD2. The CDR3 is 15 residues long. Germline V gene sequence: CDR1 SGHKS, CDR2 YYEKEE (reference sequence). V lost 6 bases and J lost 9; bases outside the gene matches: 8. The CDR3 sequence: CASNLRLAGGLEQFF. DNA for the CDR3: TGTGCCAGCAACCTCCGACTAGCGGGAGGGCTTGAGCAGTTCTTC.

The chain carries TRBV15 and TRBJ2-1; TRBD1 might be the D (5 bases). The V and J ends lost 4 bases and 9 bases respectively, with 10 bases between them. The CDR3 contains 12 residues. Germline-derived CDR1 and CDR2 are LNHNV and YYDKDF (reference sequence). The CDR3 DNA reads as TGTGCCACCAGCACAGGGTTGGGTGAGCAGTTCTTC. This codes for CATSTGLGEQFF.

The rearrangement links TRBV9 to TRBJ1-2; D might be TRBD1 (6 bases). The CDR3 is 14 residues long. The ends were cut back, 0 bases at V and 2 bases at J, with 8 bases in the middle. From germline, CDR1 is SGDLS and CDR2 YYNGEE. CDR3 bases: TGTGCCAGCAGCGTAGGAAGGGGGAACTATGGCTACACCTTC. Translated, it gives CASSVGRGNYGYTF.

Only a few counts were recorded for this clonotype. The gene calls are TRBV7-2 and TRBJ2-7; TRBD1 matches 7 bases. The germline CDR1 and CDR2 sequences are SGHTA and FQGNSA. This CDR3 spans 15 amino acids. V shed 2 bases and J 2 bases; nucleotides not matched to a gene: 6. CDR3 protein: CASSLTGRGTYEQYF. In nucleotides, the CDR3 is TGTGCCAGCAGCTTAACAGGCAGGGGGACCTACGAGCAGTACTTC. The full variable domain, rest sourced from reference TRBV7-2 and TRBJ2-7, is GAGVSQSPSNKVTEKGKDVELRCDPISGHTALYWYRQSLGQGLEFLIYFQGNSAPDKSGLPSDRFSAERTGGSVSTLTIQRTQQEDSAVYLCASSLTGRGTYEQYFGPGTRLTVT.

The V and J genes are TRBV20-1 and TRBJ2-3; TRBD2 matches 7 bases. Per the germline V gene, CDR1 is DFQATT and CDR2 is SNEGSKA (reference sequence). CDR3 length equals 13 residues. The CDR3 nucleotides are TGCAGGTGGTCGGCGGGAGATATAGATACGCAGTATTTT. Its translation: CRWSAGDIDTQYF.

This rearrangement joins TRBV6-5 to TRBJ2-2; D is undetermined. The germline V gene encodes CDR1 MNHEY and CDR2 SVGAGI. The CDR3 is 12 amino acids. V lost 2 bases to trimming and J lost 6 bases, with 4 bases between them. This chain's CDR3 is CASSYGSGELFF. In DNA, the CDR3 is TGTGCCAGCAGTTACGGATCCGGGGAGCTGTTTTTT.

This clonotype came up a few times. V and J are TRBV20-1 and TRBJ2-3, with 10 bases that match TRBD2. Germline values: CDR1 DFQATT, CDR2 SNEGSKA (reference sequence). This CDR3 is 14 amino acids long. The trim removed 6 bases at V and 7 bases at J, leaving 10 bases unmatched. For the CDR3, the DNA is TGCAGTGCCACAGCGGGAGGGGGTGGTAATACGCAGTATTTT. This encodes CSATAGGGGNTQYF.

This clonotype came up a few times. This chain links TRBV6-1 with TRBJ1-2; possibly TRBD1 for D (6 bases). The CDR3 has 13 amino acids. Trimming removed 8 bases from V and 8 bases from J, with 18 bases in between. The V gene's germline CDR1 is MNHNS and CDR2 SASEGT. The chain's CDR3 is CASPRQESDGYTF. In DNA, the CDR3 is TGTGCCAGCCCTAGACAGGAGTCGGACGGCTACACCTTC.

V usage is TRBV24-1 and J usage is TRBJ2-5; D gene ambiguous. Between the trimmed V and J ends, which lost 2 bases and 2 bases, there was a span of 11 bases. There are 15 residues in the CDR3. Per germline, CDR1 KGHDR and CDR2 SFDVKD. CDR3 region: CATSDSGMGQETQYF. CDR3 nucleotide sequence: TGTGCCACCAGTGATTCTGGTATGGGGCAAGAGACCCAGTACTTC.

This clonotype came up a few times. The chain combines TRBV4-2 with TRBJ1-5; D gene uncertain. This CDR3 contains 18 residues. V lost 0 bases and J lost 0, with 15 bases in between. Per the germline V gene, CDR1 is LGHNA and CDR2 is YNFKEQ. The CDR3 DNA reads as TGTGCCAGCAGCCAAGACATGAGCCGGATTCCTAGCAATCAGCCCCAGCATTTT. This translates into CASSQDMSRIPSNQPQHF.

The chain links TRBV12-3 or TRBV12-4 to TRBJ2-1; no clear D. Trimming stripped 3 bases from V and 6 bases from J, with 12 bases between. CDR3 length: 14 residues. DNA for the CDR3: TGTGCCAGCAGTTTCCCACCCATTGCCAATGAGCAGTTCTTC. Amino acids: CASSFPPIANEQFF.

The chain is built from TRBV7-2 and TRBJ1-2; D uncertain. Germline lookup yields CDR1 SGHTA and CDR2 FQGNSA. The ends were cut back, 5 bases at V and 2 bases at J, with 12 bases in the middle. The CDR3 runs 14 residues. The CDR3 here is CASSIRDLNYGYTF. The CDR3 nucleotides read TGTGCCAGCAGCATCAGAGACCTCAACTATGGCTACACCTTC.

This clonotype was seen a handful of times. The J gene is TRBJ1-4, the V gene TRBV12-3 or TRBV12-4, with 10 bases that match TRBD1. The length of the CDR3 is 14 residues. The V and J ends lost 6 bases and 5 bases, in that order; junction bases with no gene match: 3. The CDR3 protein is CASSPDRGNEKLFF. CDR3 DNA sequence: TGTGCCAGCAGCCCGGACAGGGGGAATGAAAAACTGTTTTTT.